This T cell receptor (beta chain) was captured in a study of resident and recirculating memory T cells in vitiligo. Method: immunoSEQ multiplex PCR; TCRdb's copy keeps in-frame clones and lacks some. Here the sample spans 35,000 to 45,000 clones, over 90% being singletons. The germline V gene encodes CDR1 MNHNY and CDR2 SVGAGI (reference sequence). V lost 4 bases and J lost 7; bases outside the gene matches: 10. This CDR3 is built from 16 residues. The sequenced sample was blood. The TCR comes from a male donor with vitiligo. The chain uses TRBV6-6 and TRBJ2-1, with TRBD2 matching 10 bases. CDR3 in amino acids: CASSSGLANVLNEQFF. The CDR3, as DNA: TGTGCCAGCAGTTCGGGACTAGCGAATGTATTGAATGAGCAGTTCTTC.